The entry below gives a single TCR beta chain sequence along with its context. J was trimmed by 5 bases and V by 5 bases; bases with no gene match: 10. Germline V gives CDR1 KGHDR, CDR2 SFDVKD. The CDR3 runs 15 residues. The data belong to a study of blood T cell repertoires in COVID-19. Study-wide background: Spain, Italy and the United States supplied samples that represented acute and convalescent COVID-19. PBMCs, B-cell-depleted T cells, or T cells provided the cDNA or gDNA that made up the material.

In the source study's methods: Amplification of reference gene primers was used by the study to estimate nucleated cell counts. The protocol was immunoSEQ multiplex PCR, while the TCRdb copy is restricted to in-frame clones and leaves out a portion. The DNA was the basis for D and trimming; V, J and clone size are from that table. The top ten hold around 8.3% of the sample, which has around 60,000 clones, approximately 90% seen once. This chain uses TRBV24-1 with TRBJ2-7; 8 positions agree with TRBD2. The receptor was isolated from a human donor with active COVID-19. The donor label of this sample is uncertain. Sample: peripheral blood. The CDR3: CATSAATGGVDEQYF. The CDR3 bases are TGTGCCACCAGTGCCGCAACGGGGGGGGTCGACGAGCAGTACTTC.